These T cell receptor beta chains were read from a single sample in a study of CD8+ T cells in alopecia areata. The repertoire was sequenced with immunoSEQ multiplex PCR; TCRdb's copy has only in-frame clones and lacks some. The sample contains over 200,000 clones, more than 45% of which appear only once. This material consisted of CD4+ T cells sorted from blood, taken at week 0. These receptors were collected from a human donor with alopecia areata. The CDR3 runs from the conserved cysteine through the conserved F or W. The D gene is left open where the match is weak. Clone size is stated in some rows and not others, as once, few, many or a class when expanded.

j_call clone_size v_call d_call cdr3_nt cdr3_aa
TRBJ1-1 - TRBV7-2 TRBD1 TGTGCCAGCAGCTTACGTCCGACAGGGCTGGACACTGAAGCTTTCTTT CASSLRPTGLDTEAFF
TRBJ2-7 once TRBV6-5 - TGTGCCAGCAGTTACTCTATTGGGGCCGGGAACGAGCAGTACTTC CASSYSIGAGNEQYF
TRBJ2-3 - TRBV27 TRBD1 TGTGCCAGCAGTAGGGGGACAGGGTTCTACACAGATACGCAGTATTTT CASSRGTGFYTDTQYF
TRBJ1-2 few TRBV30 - TGTGCCTGGTCTACTTCCAGGGCCTATGGCTACACCTTC CAWSTSRAYGYTF
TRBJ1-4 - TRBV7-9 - TGTGCCAGCAGCCGCGGGCGGATACTCGAAAAACTGTTTTTT CASSRGRILEKLFF
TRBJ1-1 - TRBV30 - TGTGCCTGGACTTATCAGGGACCGTCTGAAGCTTTCTTT CAWTYQGPSEAFF
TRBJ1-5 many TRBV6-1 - TGTGCCAGCAGTGAAGTTACCGATCAGCCCCAGCATTTT CASSEVTDQPQHF
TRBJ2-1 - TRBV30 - TGTGCCTGGGGACGCCTCAATGAGCAGTTCTTC CAWGRLNEQFF
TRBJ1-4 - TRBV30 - TGTGCCTGCTCCACGTGGGGAACGACTAATGAAAAACTGTTTTTT CACSTWGTTNEKLFF
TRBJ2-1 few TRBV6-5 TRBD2 TGTGCCAGCAGAGCGACTAGCGGCTCTTACAATGAGCAGTTCTTC CASRATSGSYNEQFF
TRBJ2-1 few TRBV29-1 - TGCAGCGTTGTGCCATCAGCCGATGAGCAGTTCTTC CSVVPSADEQFF
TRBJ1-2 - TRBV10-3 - TGTGCCATCAGTGAGGACGGGAGATATGGCTACACCTTC CAISEDGRYGYTF
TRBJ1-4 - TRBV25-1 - TGTGCCAGCAGTGTTGGGGGATCCGAAAAACTGTTTTTT CASSVGGSEKLFF
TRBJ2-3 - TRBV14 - TGTACCAGCAGCCAAGGTGTCCGGCAGTATTTT CTSSQGVRQYF
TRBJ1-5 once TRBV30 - TGTGCCTGGAGTGTAACCCACAACAATCAGCCCCAGCATTTT CAWSVTHNNQPQHF
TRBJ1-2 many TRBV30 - TGTGCCTGGACTCGCGGGGGCGACGTCTATGGCTACACCTTC CAWTRGGDVYGYTF
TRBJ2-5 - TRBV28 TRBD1 TGTGCCAGCAGTTTAGACAGGGAAGAGACCCAGTACTTC CASSLDREETQYF
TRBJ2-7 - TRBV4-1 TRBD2 TGCGCCAGCAGCCAACTAGCGGCGATCCCTATGTACGAGCAGTACTTC CASSQLAAIPMYEQYF
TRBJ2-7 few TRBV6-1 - TGTGCCACCCACCGGGGTAGCCCAGCCTACGAGCAGTACTTC CATHRGSPAYEQYF
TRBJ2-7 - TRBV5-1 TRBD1 TGCGCCAGCAGCTTGGCCGGGACAGGGACCTACGAGCAGTACTTC CASSLAGTGTYEQYF
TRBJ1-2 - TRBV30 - TGTGCCTGGAGTGTGCAAAGAGATTATGGCTACACCTTC CAWSVQRDYGYTF
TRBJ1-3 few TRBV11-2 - TGTGCCAGCAGCTTTGGAGCGCGGAACACCATATATTTT CASSFGARNTIYF
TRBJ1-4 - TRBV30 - TGTGCCTGGAGGGCGCGTGGAAGGGCTAATGAAAAACTGTTTTTT CAWRARGRANEKLFF
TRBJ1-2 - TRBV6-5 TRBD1 TGTGCCAGCAGCCCCGGGACAGCTAACTATGGCTACACCTTC CASSPGTANYGYTF
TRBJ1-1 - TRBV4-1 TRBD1 TGCGCCAGCAGCCGGGACAGATACACTGAAGCTTTCTTT CASSRDRYTEAFF
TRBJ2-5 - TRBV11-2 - TGTGCCAGCAGCTTAGCCCTCCTGCGGGGAGGAGGAGAGACCCAGTACTTC CASSLALLRGGGETQYF
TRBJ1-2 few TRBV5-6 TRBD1 TGTGCCAGCAGCTTGCTGGGGGCAGGGGGCTCCCGCTATGGCTACACCTTC CASSLLGAGGSRYGYTF
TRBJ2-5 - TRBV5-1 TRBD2 TGCGCCAGCAGCCGGGGGACTAGCGCTCTCGAGACCCAGTACTTC CASSRGTSALETQYF
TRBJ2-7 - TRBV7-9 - TGTGCCAGCAGCCCCCACCTCTACGAGCAGTACTTC CASSPHLYEQYF
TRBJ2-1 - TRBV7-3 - TGTGCCAGCAGCTTTTTGAGACAGTCTCACAATGAGCAGTTCTTC CASSFLRQSHNEQFF
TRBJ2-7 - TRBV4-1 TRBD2 TGCGCCAGCAGCCAACTAGCGGGAGGCTACGAGCAGTACTTC CASSQLAGGYEQYF
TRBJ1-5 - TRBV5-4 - TGTGCCAGCAGCCCGGACCGGAATCAGCCCCAGCATTTT CASSPDRNQPQHF
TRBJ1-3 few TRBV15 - TGTGCCACCAGCGACGGTGGGAACACCATATATTTT CATSDGGNTIYF
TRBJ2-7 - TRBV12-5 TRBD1 TGTGCTAGTGGTTTGGGGGACAGGGAACGTCTCTACGAGCAGTACTTC CASGLGDRERLYEQYF
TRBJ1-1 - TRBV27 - TGTGCCAGCAGTTCCTACCTTAGAGGGACTGAAGCTTTCTTT CASSSYLRGTEAFF
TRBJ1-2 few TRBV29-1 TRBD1 TGCAGCGCCCGGACAGGGACTAACTATGGCTACACCTTC CSARTGTNYGYTF
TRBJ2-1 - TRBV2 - TGTGCCAGCAGTGAAGTGGACTTTTCCTACAATGAGCAGTTCTTC CASSEVDFSYNEQFF
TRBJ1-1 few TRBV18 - TGTGCCAGCTCCCCTCTAGGGGCTGGAGGGAACACTGAAGCTTTCTTT CASSPLGAGGNTEAFF
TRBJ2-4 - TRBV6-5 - TGTGCCAGCAGTTACTCGGAATCAGCACAAATTCAGTACTTC CASSYSESAQIQYF
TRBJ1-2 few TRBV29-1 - TGCAGCGACGGTTTCGGCTACACCTTC CSDGFGYTF
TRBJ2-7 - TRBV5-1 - TGCGCCAGCAGTCTCGCCCTGGACGGAACCTACGAGCAGTACTTC CASSLALDGTYEQYF
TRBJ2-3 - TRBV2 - TGTGCCAGCAGTCACCCACCGGCTACTAGCACAGATACGCAGTATTTT CASSHPPATSTDTQYF
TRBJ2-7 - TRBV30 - TGTGCCTGGAGTGTATCCCCACCCTACGAGCAGTACTTC CAWSVSPPYEQYF
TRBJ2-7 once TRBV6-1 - TGTGCCAGCAGTGAAGGGGGGCACTACGAGCAGTACTTC CASSEGGHYEQYF
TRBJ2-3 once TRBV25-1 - TGTGCCAGCAGTGAATATCAGTCGGGTGGGGCGCAGTATTTT CASSEYQSGGAQYF
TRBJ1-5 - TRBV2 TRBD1 TGTGCCAGCAGGGAAACAGGGGGCGCGGGTCAGCCCCAGCATTTT CASRETGGAGQPQHF
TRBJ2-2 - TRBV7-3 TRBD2 TGTGCCAGCAGCTTAGACTCATACCGGGGGGTCACCGGGGAGCTGTTTTTT CASSLDSYRGVTGELFF
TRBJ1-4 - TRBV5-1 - TGCGCCAGCAGCTGGGGACGGCCAGCAACTAATGAAAAACTGTTTTTT CASSWGRPATNEKLFF
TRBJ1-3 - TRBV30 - TGTGCCTGGAGTGTTCTCTTCTCTGGAAACACCATATATTTT CAWSVLFSGNTIYF
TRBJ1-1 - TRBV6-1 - TGTGCCACCAGGGAAACCCTGAACACTGAAGCTTTCTTT CATRETLNTEAFF
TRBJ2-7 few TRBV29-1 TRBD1 TGCAGCGTCGCAGAAGGGGGGACAGGCGGCCACGAGCAGTACTTC CSVAEGGTGGHEQYF
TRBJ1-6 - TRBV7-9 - TGTGCCAGCAGCTTACAAGGATCACCCCTCCACTTT CASSLQGSPLHF
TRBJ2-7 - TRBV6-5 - TGTGCCAGCAAGTGGGGGCTTAGCTCCTACGAGCAGTACTTC CASKWGLSSYEQYF
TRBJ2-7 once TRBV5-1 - TGCGCCAGCAGCTTGGAGGCAGCTACCTACGAGCAGTACTTC CASSLEAATYEQYF
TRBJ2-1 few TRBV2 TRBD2 TGTGCCAGCATCGGACTAGCGGGGGGGCACGAGCAGTTCTTC CASIGLAGGHEQFF
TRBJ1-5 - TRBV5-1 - TGCGCCAGCAGTAGATCGGGCTCATCCAATCAGCCCCAGCATTTT CASSRSGSSNQPQHF
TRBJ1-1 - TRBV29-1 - TGCAGCGTTGAACGTCAACCGAACACTGAAGCTTTCTTT CSVERQPNTEAFF
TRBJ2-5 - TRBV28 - TGTGCCAGCAGTTCTCGACTGCAACAAGAGACCCAGTACTTC CASSSRLQQETQYF
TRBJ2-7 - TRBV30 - TGTGCCTGGAGTGGGAAACCATCCTACGAGCAGTACTTC CAWSGKPSYEQYF
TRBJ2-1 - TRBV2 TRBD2 TGTGCCAGCCCCCGGGGAACTAGCGGTCTGGGGAATGAGCAGTTCTTC CASPRGTSGLGNEQFF